This T cell receptor (beta chain) emerged from a study of T cells in Graves' hyperthyroidism and ophthalmopathy. This clonotype was detected ten times or more. Its antigen is not identified. Diagnoses were established using clinical symptoms, serum thyroxine and TRAb, thyroid ultrasound and orbital computed tomography. V dropped 1 base and J dropped 4 bases, with 10 bases sitting between them. This CDR3 has 14 residues. Germline V gene sequence: CDR1 SEHNR, CDR2 FQNEAQ (reference sequence). It was RNA transcripts that yielded the amplified TCR beta CDR3 regions. A set of HTBI primers served as the primers for a first-round RT-PCR of the TCR CDR3. One entry per CDR3 protein results from TCRdb running MiXCR on the multiplex PCR reads. The sample lists some 370,000 distinct CDR3 sequences; around 15% were seen once. Study observations and caveats: Researchers found most expanded thyroid clonotypes above 0.001 in blood as well. Stable hyperthyroidism was separated from ophthalmopathy by a model based on 13 V-J features.

The source of this sequence is a man over 45 with Graves' ophthalmopathy. The chain uses TRBV7-9 and TRBJ1-1; no firm D call. Sequencing used blood. CDR3 loop: CASSLGPRTTEAFF. CDR3 nucleotide sequence: TGTGCCAGCAGCTTAGGACCCAGGACCACTGAAGCTTTCTTT.